The rows below give T cell receptor beta chains drawn from one sample of a study of blood T cell repertoires in COVID-19. Clones were sequenced by immunoSEQ multiplex PCR, and TCRdb holds only the in-frame ones, with some missing. The sample carries around 200,000 clones, around 86% recorded once. Sequencing was done on a sample of peripheral blood. The receptors originated from a woman in her thirties or forties with acute or convalescent COVID-19. The CDR3 runs from the conserved cysteine through the conserved F or W. A D gene is named only where the DNA matches it firmly.

d_gene	v_gene	CDR3aa
-	TRBV1	CTSSQGTARGNTIYF
TRBD1	TRBV28	CASSSRYGQGKNEKLFF
TRBD1	TRBV29-1	CSVASEPNRGWGYTF
-	TRBV18	CASSPAGGQPQHF
-	TRBV28	CASTINQGANVLTF
TRBD1	TRBV6-1	CASSEAADQGGTEAFF
TRBD2	TRBV19	CASSMSSGRAGELFF
TRBD2	TRBV29-1	CSGQTSGVVTQYF
-	TRBV4-2	CASSQEPSGETQYF
-	TRBV5-6	CASSPSGLAGFGEQYF
-	TRBV27	CASRTTPRAIYNEQFF
-	TRBV7-2	CASSLQVLLSSGNTIYF
TRBD2	TRBV5-1	CASSSSGSSYNEQFF
-	TRBV9	CASSVLTDTQYF
-	TRBV7-9	CASSVQGHQPQHF
TRBD1	TRBV7-9	CASSQDRGSYNEQFF
-	TRBV11-2	CASSLGLHTDTQYF
TRBD1	TRBV5-6	CASSPLTGVGEKLFF
-	TRBV28	CASSLELTGNYGYTF
TRBD2	TRBV4-2	CASSPRLAGVSGYEQYF
-	TRBV4-1	CASSQESGRGNEKLFF
-	TRBV4-2	CASSQTARGGNTEAFF
-	TRBV9	CASNLITGETQYF
-	TRBV29-1	CSVEDYGRGQYF
-	TRBV6-5	CASTPQGSANQPQHF
-	TRBV4-1	CASSPFSAGAREQYF
-	TRBV5-1	CASTLGAVNTGELFF
-	TRBV30	CAWSWESNQPQHF
-	TRBV19	CASRGDLGAEETQYF
-	TRBV12-2	CASRHRAGRDSPLHF
-	TRBV5-4	CASSFFRGEKLFF
TRBD2	TRBV6-6	CASSSLRGGTDTQYF
TRBD2	TRBV7-7	CASSFHSGRAETQYF
-	TRBV18	CASSPPEAGNEAFF
-	TRBV30	CAWRRGGLANTGELFF
-	TRBV5-6	CASSLNRNEQYF
-	TRBV4-1	CASITDWNWEQYF
TRBD1	TRBV6-1	CASSDPGQGSETQYF
TRBD1	TRBV27	CASSLSRDSSYEQYF
TRBD1	TRBV19	CASSDRGLRGYEQFF
-	TRBV7-2	CASSPQSYNEKLFF
TRBD1	TRBV5-6	CASSFGTGGPGELFF
-	TRBV28	CASSAYFEQYF
-	TRBV11-1	CASLGPGEYEQYF
TRBD1	TRBV6-5	CASGPQGDLTDTQYF
-	TRBV5-4	CASSSRGNTEAFF